The 27 T cell receptor beta chains given below trace back to one sample, sequenced in a study of cytomegalovirus exposure and HLA in healthy donors (dated by TCRdb to the late 2010s). Library preparation was by the immunoSEQ multiplex PCR assay. The multiplex PCR relied on a mix of 60 forward primers for TCR Vbeta segments and 13 reverse primers for TCR Jbeta segments. In TCRdb, the immuneACCESS table is reduced to in-frame sequences with V and J assigned. These tables do not hold every clone; where another copy was compared, an unresolved V gene accounts for under half, and the others remain unexplained. The sample yields roughly 100,000 clones; about 80% were counted once. Over 9% of the sample is held by the ten biggest clonotypes. The sequenced sample consisted of PBMCs. The receptor source for this set is a human donor in good health.

The chain links TRBV5-4 to TRBJ2-7, with D perhaps matching TRBD2 (6 bases). Germline CDR1 and CDR2: SGHNT and YYREEE (reference sequence). Trimming pared 0 bases from V and 0 bases from J, leaving 10 bases between. CDR3 size: 15 residues. CDR3 DNA sequence: TGTGCCAGCAGCTTGGTGGGCGGGGACTCCTACGAGCAGTACTTC. Amino acid sequence: CASSLVGGDSYEQYF.

Comment on this clone: The junction differs from germline at one of its ends, possibly a read error. This chain joins TRBV25-1 and TRBJ1-3; 8 bases line up with TRBD1. The CDR3 totals 16 residues. Germline lookup yields CDR1 MGHDK and CDR2 SYGVNS. Here the CDR3 reads CASSETGGGSGNTVYF. CDR3 sequence (DNA): TGTGCCAGCAGTGAAACAGGGGGAGGCTCTGGAAACACCGTATATTTT.

The rearrangement links TRBV6-5 to TRBJ2-5, with 7 nucleotides matching TRBD2. The ends lost 1 base at V and 5 bases at J; junction bases unmatched: 7. CDR3 length: 15 residues. Germline CDR1 MNHEY, CDR2 SVGAGI. CDR3 nucleotide sequence: TGTGCCAGCAGTTACTTGCGGGGGTCCGCTGAGACCCAGTACTTC. Residues: CASSYLRGSAETQYF.

Only a few counts were recorded for this clone. This rearrangement joins TRBV7-3 to TRBJ1-1; D perhaps matches TRBD1 (5 bases). CDR3 length: 14 residues. Trimming cost V 4 bases and J 1 base, with 10 bases left between them. In germline, CDR1 is SGHTA, CDR2 FQGTGA. In DNA, the CDR3 is TGTGCCAGCAGCTACGGGCAGGGGAACACTGAAGCTTTCTTT. Translating gives CASSYGQGNTEAFF.

The CDR3 DNA follows: TGTGCCAGCAGTCCCCCGACAGGGGGCCGGGGCTACACCTTC. It codes for CASSPPTGGRGYTF. The chain couples TRBV28 to TRBJ1-2, with 10 bases fitting TRBD1. The CDR3 totals 14 residues. The V and J ends lost 5 bases and 8 bases, in that order; junction bases with no gene match: 8. Per germline, CDR1 MDHEN and CDR2 SYDVKM.

The chain employs TRBV5-4 and TRBJ2-1; D is perhaps TRBD2 (5 bases). The CDR3 consists of 11 residues. Germline V lookup: CDR1 SGHNT, CDR2 YYREEE (reference sequence). Trimming left V 7 bases short and J 11 bases short, with 13 bases between. The CDR3 DNA reads TGTGCCAGCCGCTGGGGAGTGCAGCAGTTCTTC. Translated, it gives CASRWGVQQFF. Complete variable domain (other parts from reference TRBV5-4 and TRBJ2-1): ETGVTQSPTHLIKTRGQQVTLRCSSQSGHNTVSWYQQALGQGPQFIFQYYREEENGRGNFPPRFSGLQFPNYSSELNVNALELDDSALYLCASRWGVQQFFGPGTRLTVL.

CDR3 DNA sequence: TGTGCCAGCTCATCCGACAATGAGTATGGCTACACCTTC. Encoded protein: CASSSDNEYGYTF. The chain uses TRBV18 and TRBJ1-2; D uncertain. Germline V lookup: CDR1 KGHSH, CDR2 LQKENI. The CDR3 contains 13 residues. The V gene lost 5 bases and the J gene lost 5 bases, with 12 bases spanning the gap.

The chain links TRBV7-3 to TRBJ2-2, with TRBD2 matching over 15 bases. The V segment lost 4 bases and the J segment 5 bases; nucleotides outside the gene matches: 11. The germline gives CDR1 SGHTA, CDR2 FQGTGA. This CDR3 has 19 amino acids. CDR3 nucleotide sequence: TGTGCCAGCAGCTCTATAGGGGGGACTAGCGGGAGGTCGACCGGGGAGCTGTTTTTT. This gives the protein CASSSIGGTSGRSTGELFF.

The chain has TRBV4-1 and TRBJ2-5, with TRBD2 as a possible D gene (5 bases). Germline V CDR1 and CDR2: MGHRA, YSYEKL. V lost 0 bases, J lost 5 bases, and 7 bases lay in between. There are 13 residues in the CDR3. The CDR3 DNA is TGCGCCAGCAGCCAAGAGGGCGGGGAGACCCAGTACTTC. Translation: CASSQEGGETQYF.

In its sample, this clone was seen a few times. The J gene is TRBJ2-6, the V gene TRBV6-1; 13 nucleotides match TRBD2. Germline V gives CDR1 MNHNS, CDR2 SASEGT. With 8 bases clipped from V and 3 bases from J, the junction kept 1 base outside the gene matches. This CDR3 region has 15 residues. In DNA, the CDR3 is TGTGCCAGCGGACTAGCGGGAGATGGGGCCAACGTCCTGACTTTC. Encoded protein: CASGLAGDGANVLTF.

The rearrangement links TRBV6-8 to TRBJ2-2; a possible D gene is TRBD2 (7 bases). The CDR3 has 16 amino acids. Trimming left V 4 bases short and J 5 bases short, with 17 bases between. Germline V CDR1 and CDR2: MNHGY, SAAAGT. Here the CDR3 DNA reads TGTGCCAGCAGTTCTGGGCAGGGGAGGGAAACCGGGGAGCTGTTTTTT. Its protein is CASSSGQGRETGELFF.

The chain carries TRBV2 and TRBJ1-4; a weak D match, TRBD1 (6 bases). Germline CDR1 and CDR2: SNHLY and FYNNEI. This CDR3 comprises 14 residues. With 6 bases removed from V and 8 bases from J, the gap between germline ends came to 16 bases. CDR3 DNA sequence: TGTGCCAGCAGGGGAGGGGTACAGGGAGAAAAACTGTTTTTT. Encoded protein: CASRGGVQGEKLFF.

The chain joins TRBV7-3 to TRBJ2-6; 11 bases fit TRBD2. Trimming removed 5 bases from V and 1 base from J; junction bases left unmatched: 7. From germline, CDR1 is SGHTA and CDR2 FQGTGA. This CDR3 has 18 amino acids. CDR3 coding DNA: TGTGCCAGCAGCGTCACGCTAGCGGGGGGTTCTGGGGCCAACGTCCTGACTTTC. It yields the protein CASSVTLAGGSGANVLTF.

V gene TRBV28 combines with J gene TRBJ2-3; D may be TRBD1 (6 bases). CDR1 is MDHEN, CDR2 SYDVKM, per germline. CDR3 length: 15 amino acids. V lost 7 bases and J 2 bases, leaving 16 bases between the germline ends. The chain's CDR3 is CASKGQFVYTDTQYF. The CDR3 bases are TGTGCCAGCAAAGGACAGTTCGTCTACACAGATACGCAGTATTTT.

The chain combines TRBV29-1 with TRBJ2-5; perhaps TRBD1 as D (6 bases). The J call could be wrong; TRBJ2-7 is a better fit for the DNA end. The CDR3 runs to 15 residues. Germline CDR1 and CDR2: SQVTM and ANQGSEA. CDR3 in amino acids: CSVEGGQGISFEQYF. As DNA, the CDR3 is TGCAGCGTTGAAGGGGGGCAGGGGATCTCGTTCGAGCAGTACTTC.

The chain employs TRBV28 and TRBJ2-7, with 7 bases fitting TRBD2. With V trimmed by 3 bases and J by 1 base, 6 bases remained unmatched. CDR3 length equals 15 residues. Looked up from germline, CDR1 is MDHEN and CDR2 is SYDVKM. CDR3 bases: TGTGCCAGCAGTTTCTCGGGGGAGGGTTCCTACGAGCAGTACTTC. Its protein product is CASSFSGEGSYEQYF.

This clone has a handful of counts. The chain joins TRBV6-5 to TRBJ2-1, with 10 bases that match TRBD2. There are 14 residues in the CDR3. Germline CDR1 and CDR2: MNHEY and SVGAGI. J was trimmed by 6 bases and V by 10 bases; bases with no gene match: 9. Here the CDR3 reads CATGPSGGANEQFF. The CDR3 DNA sequence: TGTGCCACCGGACCGAGCGGGGGGGCCAATGAGCAGTTCTTC.

As for this clone: An end of the junction differs from the germline gene, which may be a read error. The gene calls are TRBV28 and TRBJ2-7, with D maybe TRBD2 (6 bases). The CDR3 runs to 12 residues. Germline loops: CDR1 MDHEN, CDR2 SYDVKM. The CDR3 region has the DNA TGTGCCAGCAGTTTAAACCGACCGGGGGTCTTCTTC. It specifies CASSLNRPGVFF.

The CDR3 spells CASSLGFARGGETQYF. CDR3 nucleotides: TGTGCCAGCAGCTTGGGGTTTGCCAGGGGCGGGGAGACCCAGTACTTC. This chain links TRBV5-4 with TRBJ2-5; the D gene is possibly TRBD1 (6 bases). V was pared by 0 bases and J by 5 bases, with 17 bases between. Germline V lookup: CDR1 SGHNT, CDR2 YYREEE (reference sequence). The CDR3 is 16 residues long.

This chain joins TRBV30 and TRBJ2-5, with a tentative D call TRBD2 (6 bases). V gave up 2 bases and J gave up 7 bases, with 14 bases separating them. Germline lookup yields CDR1 GTSNPN and CDR2 SVGIG (reference sequence). CDR3 length: 13 residues. CDR3 DNA sequence: TGTGCCTGGAGTATAGGGGAGGTGACGACCCAGTACTTC. Protein: CAWSIGEVTTQYF.

The CDR3 DNA is TGCGCCAGCGTGGGGGGGGTGGGCACTGAAGCTTTCTTT. The encoded protein is CASVGGVGTEAFF. The chain has TRBV10-1 and TRBJ1-1; TRBD1 might be the D (5 bases). The CDR3 length is 13 residues. Germline V gives CDR1 WNHNN, CDR2 SYGVQD (reference sequence). The germline V and J ends were trimmed by 8 bases and 4 bases, with 14 bases remaining between them.

The chain combines TRBV13 with TRBJ1-1; no clear D. The germline V gene has CDR1 PRHDT and CDR2 FYEKMQ (reference sequence). This CDR3 has 14 amino acids. Trimming took 5 bases from V and 6 from J, leaving 16 bases between them. In DNA form, the CDR3 reads TGTGCCAGCAGCGAAGGCGGGAGGATAGCTGAAGCTTTCTTT. This encodes CASSEGGRIAEAFF.

The rearrangement joins TRBV7-6 to TRBJ1-2; TRBD1 agrees at 7 bases. From germline, CDR1 is SGHVS and CDR2 FNYEAQ. Trimming removed 4 bases from V and 3 bases from J; junction bases left unmatched: 2. CDR3 length equals 13 residues. The CDR3 region is CASSSGTDYGYTF. The CDR3 nucleotides read TGTGCCAGCAGCTCAGGGACAGACTATGGCTACACCTTC.

V usage is TRBV7-3 and J usage is TRBJ2-2; TRBD1 matches at 7 bases. V shed 1 base and J 4 bases; nucleotides not matched to a gene: 3. Germline lookup yields CDR1 SGHTA and CDR2 FQGTGA. The CDR3 is 15 amino acids. CDR3 sequence (DNA): TGTGCCAGCAGCTTAAGACAGGGTCCCACCGGGGAGCTGTTTTTT. Translated: CASSLRQGPTGELFF.

The chain couples TRBV7-2 to TRBJ2-6; 7 nucleotides align to TRBD1. Unmatched junction bases numbered 13, after V lost 6 bases and J lost 8 bases. Germline CDR1 reads SGHTA; CDR2 reads FQGNSA. The CDR3 is 16 amino acids. The CDR3 sequence: CASSLTPTGATNVLTF. The DNA for the CDR3 is TGTGCCAGCAGTTTGACCCCCACAGGGGCTACCAACGTCCTGACTTTC.

This chain uses TRBV23-1 with TRBJ2-4; weak D call: TRBD2 (6 bases). TRBV23-1 belongs to the ORF category, with a function that is uncertain. Deletions cut 11 bases from V and 0 bases from J, with 14 bases between. The CDR3 spans 14 residues. The DNA for the CDR3 is TGCGCCTTAGGGAGGACGCTAGCCAAAAACATTCAGTACTTC. Translation gives CALGRTLAKNIQYF.

The chain combines TRBV6-9 with TRBJ1-2; D perhaps matches TRBD1 (6 bases). Germline assignment: CDR1 MNHGY and CDR2 SVAAGI. This CDR3 region has 20 residues. Trimming left V 0 bases short and J 4 bases short, with 27 bases between. The CDR3 loop is CASSYSNGGRGEISCYGYTF. CDR3 in DNA: TGTGCCAGCAGTTATTCGAATGGGGGCCGGGGGGAAATATCGTGCTATGGCTACACCTTC.